A selection of T cell receptor beta chains follows, all from one sample in a study of early T cells in non-severe SARS-CoV-2 infection. Each CDR3 protein gets one entry after TCRdb re-called the 5' RACE reads with MiXCR. This table has approximately 110,000 distinct CDR3 sequences, around 14% appearing once. Input material: whole blood. The origin of the receptors is an adult who was a healthcare worker with PCR-confirmed SARS-CoV-2 infection or an uninfected control (not recorded which). The CDR3 runs from the conserved cysteine through the conserved F or W. D genes are given only for firm matches. Clone size, where shown, is once, few, many, or a class for clones that have expanded.

d_call: TRBD1; j_call: TRBJ1-2; v_call: TRBV7-2; clone_size: .; cdr3_aa: CASSQTGEGGYTF; cdr3_nt: TGTGCCAGCAGCCAAACAGGGGAAGGCGGCTACACCTTC
d_call: TRBD1; j_call: TRBJ2-6; v_call: TRBV29-1; clone_size: few; cdr3_aa: CSVRGQANSGANVLTF; cdr3_nt: TGCAGCGTACGGGGACAGGCCAACTCTGGGGCCAACGTCCTGACTTTC
d_call: .; j_call: TRBJ2-7; v_call: TRBV5-5; clone_size: .; cdr3_aa: CASSPRELYEQYF; cdr3_nt: TGTGCCAGCAGCCCTCGGGAACTTTACGAGCAGTACTTC
d_call: TRBD1; j_call: TRBJ1-2; v_call: TRBV5-1; clone_size: .; cdr3_aa: CASSIPTGGDGYTF; cdr3_nt: TGCGCCAGCAGCATACCGACAGGGGGCGATGGCTACACCTTC
d_call: TRBD2; j_call: TRBJ2-3; v_call: TRBV5-1; clone_size: few; cdr3_aa: CASSPGTSAPSTDTQYF; cdr3_nt: TGCGCCAGCAGCCCCGGGACTAGCGCTCCTAGCACAGATACGCAGTATTTT
d_call: .; j_call: TRBJ2-7; v_call: TRBV4-1; clone_size: few; cdr3_aa: CASSQDYEMHYEQYF; cdr3_nt: TGCGCCAGCAGCCAAGATTATGAAATGCACTACGAGCAGTACTTC
d_call: .; j_call: TRBJ2-1; v_call: TRBV20-1; clone_size: .; cdr3_aa: CSARAYWAASYNEQFF; cdr3_nt: TGCAGTGCTAGAGCCTATTGGGCCGCTTCCTACAATGAGCAGTTCTTC
d_call: TRBD2; j_call: TRBJ2-1; v_call: TRBV29-1; clone_size: few; cdr3_aa: CSVEAGGYNEQFF; cdr3_nt: TGCAGCGTTGAAGCGGGGGGGTACAATGAGCAGTTCTTC
d_call: .; j_call: TRBJ2-3; v_call: TRBV7-2; clone_size: .; cdr3_aa: CASSLESAHTDTQYF; cdr3_nt: TGTGCCAGCAGCTTAGAGTCTGCCCACACAGATACGCAGTATTTT
d_call: .; j_call: TRBJ2-4; v_call: TRBV6-1; clone_size: .; cdr3_aa: CARGGKGESSKNIQYF; cdr3_nt: TGTGCCAGGGGGGGAAAAGGGGAGTCGAGCAAAAACATTCAGTACTTC